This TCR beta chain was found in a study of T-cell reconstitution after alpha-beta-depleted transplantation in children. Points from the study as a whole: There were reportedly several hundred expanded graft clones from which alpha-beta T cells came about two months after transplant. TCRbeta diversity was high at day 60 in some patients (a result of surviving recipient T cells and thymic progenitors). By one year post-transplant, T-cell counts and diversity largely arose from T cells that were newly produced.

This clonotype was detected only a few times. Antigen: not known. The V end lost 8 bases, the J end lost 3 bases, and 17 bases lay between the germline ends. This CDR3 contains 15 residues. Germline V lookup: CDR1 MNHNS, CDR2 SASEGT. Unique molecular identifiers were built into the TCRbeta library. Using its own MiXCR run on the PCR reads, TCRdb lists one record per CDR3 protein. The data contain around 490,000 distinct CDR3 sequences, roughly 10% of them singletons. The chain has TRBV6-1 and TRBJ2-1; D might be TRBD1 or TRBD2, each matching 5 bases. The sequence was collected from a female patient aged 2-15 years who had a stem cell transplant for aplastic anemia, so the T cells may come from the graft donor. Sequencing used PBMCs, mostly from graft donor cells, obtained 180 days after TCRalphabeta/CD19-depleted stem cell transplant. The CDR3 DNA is TGTGCCAGCCAGTACGAGGGTGGGGGCTACAATGAGCAGTTCTTC. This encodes CASQYEGGGYNEQFF.